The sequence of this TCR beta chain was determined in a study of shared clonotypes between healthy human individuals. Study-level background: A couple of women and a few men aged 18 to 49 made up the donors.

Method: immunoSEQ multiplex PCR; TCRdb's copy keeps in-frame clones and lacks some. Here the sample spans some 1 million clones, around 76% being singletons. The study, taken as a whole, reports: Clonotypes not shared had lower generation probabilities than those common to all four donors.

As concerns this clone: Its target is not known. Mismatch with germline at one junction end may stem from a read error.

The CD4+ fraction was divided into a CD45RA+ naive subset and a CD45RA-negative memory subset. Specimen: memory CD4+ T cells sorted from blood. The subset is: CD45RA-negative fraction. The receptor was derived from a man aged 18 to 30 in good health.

CDR3 amino acids: CASSYSQDSHEQYF. The CDR3 nucleotides read TGTGCCAGCAGTTACTCGCAGGACTCCCACGAGCAGTACTTC. The rearrangement links TRBV6-5 to TRBJ2-7, with a possible D match to TRBD2 (5 bases). The CDR3 length is 14 residues. Looked up from germline, CDR1 is MNHEY and CDR2 is SVGAGI.